This T cell receptor (beta chain) originates from a study of cytomegalovirus exposure and HLA in healthy donors. Regarding the study as a whole: Judged likely to be a sequencing artifact was a cluster of highly shared sequence variants. Earlier analysis looked at TCR beta V segments, and most were productive about 87% or about 30% of the time.

Though probably carrying unrecorded immune exposures, donors were nominally healthy at sampling. Primers included in the PCR were 60 Vbeta and 13 Jbeta primers. Profiling relied on immunoSEQ multiplex PCR, and the TCRdb table lists in-frame clones only, not all of them. The table records 200,000 to 300,000 clones, approximately 84% of them present only once. This clone appeared a few times. The antigen remains undetermined. Sequencing used PBMCs. This receptor was obtained from a girl aged 2-10 years in good health and CMV-seronegative.

The CDR3 sequence: CASSQYLAGGPTGTDTQYF. DNA of the CDR3: TGTGCCAGCAGCCAATACCTAGCGGGAGGTCCGACTGGCACAGATACGCAGTATTTT. The chain uses TRBV14 and TRBJ2-3; TRBD2 aligns across 11 bases. Germline V gives CDR1 SGHDN, CDR2 FVKESK. J lost 1 base, V lost 2 bases, and 11 bases had no gene match. CDR3 length equals 19 residues.